The rows below give T cell receptor beta chains drawn from one sample of a study of OX40 agonist ivuxolimab in advanced cancers. Libraries were prepared by immunoSEQ multiplex PCR; TCRdb keeps only in-frame clonotypes and omits some of them. The sample includes 17,000 or so clones, about four fifths of them seen just once. The material was CD4+ or CD8+ T cells sorted from blood, obtained in a trial of the OX40 agonist ivuxolimab. These receptors all come from an adult with an advanced solid tumor such as melanoma, head and neck, liver or kidney cancer. Each CDR3 is given with its conserved first and last residue.

>TRBJ1-4|TRBV27
CASSFSAATNEKLFF
>TRBJ2-7|TRBV29-1
CSFQLQGYEQYF
>TRBJ2-7|TRBV5-5
CASSPDDSRFTMEQYF
>TRBJ2-1|TRBV5-6
CASSSDSEGSNEQFF
>TRBJ1-2|TRBV6-5
CASSYSGYGYTF
>TRBJ2-1|TRBV9
CASSVAGGSYNEQFF
>TRBJ2-3|TRBV19
CASNPDRVSTDTQYF
>TRBJ1-1|TRBV6-1
CASSEAGGWGTEAFF
>TRBJ1-1|TRBV11-2
CASSLGGQGEAFF
>TRBJ2-7|TRBV5-5
CASSYGSSYEQYF
>TRBJ2-1|TRBV7-3
CASSARSGGLADNEQFF
>TRBJ2-3|TRBV11-2
CASSLDRVGGADTQYF
>TRBJ2-7|TRBV21-1
CASSPPRGYEQYF
>TRBJ2-3|TRBV4-2
CASSQGTSGGADTQYF
>TRBJ1-2|TRBV5-4
CASSSLGAGVPVGGYTF
>TRBJ2-2|TRBV28
CASTRTGATGELFF
>TRBJ2-1|TRBV19
CASSQVGPYNEQFF
>TRBJ2-1|TRBV4-1
CASSQPGSKHNEQFF
>TRBJ2-1|TRBV6-5
CASSLYGRSGRYEQFF